Below, 32 T cell receptor beta chains from the same sample are listed, as sequenced in a study of cytomegalovirus exposure and HLA in healthy donors. The PCR was carried out with 60 Vbeta primers and 13 Jbeta primers. Profiled with immunoSEQ multiplex PCR; TCRdb holds only in-frame clones, not every one. The top ten clones hold 1.6% of a sample with about 110,000 clones, 82% of them seen once. Sequenced: PBMCs. The receptors stem from a man aged 50 or older in good health and CMV-seronegative.

This clone was detected only a few times. The chain employs TRBV21-1 and TRBJ1-1; no DNA check was done on the table's D call, TRBD1. TRBV21-1 is a pseudogene locus. The CDR3 is 17 amino acids. This chain's CDR3 is CASSTFHRTGSNTEAFF. In DNA, the CDR3 is TGTGCCAGCAGCACGTTCCATAGGACAGGGTCGAACACTGAAGCTTTCTTT.

This clone was found a few times. V gene TRBV6-1 combines with J gene TRBJ1-2, with 9 bases identical to TRBD1. After removal of 6 bases from V and 8 bases from J, the junction contained 1 base not matched to a gene. CDR3 length equals 11 residues. From germline, CDR1 is MNHNS and CDR2 SASEGT. The CDR3 region has the DNA TGTGCCAGCAGAACAGGGGGCGGCTACACCTTC. It is translated as CASRTGGGYTF.

The rearrangement links TRBV18 to TRBJ2-7; maybe TRBD1 (5 bases). Trimming pared 3 bases from V and 0 bases from J, leaving 18 bases between. CDR3 size: 17 residues. Germline CDR1 is KGHSH and CDR2 is LQKENI. CDR3 sequence (DNA): TGTGCCAGCTCACCTGGCCCGGATCAGGGCACCTCCTACGAGCAGTACGTC. Translating gives CASSPGPDQGTSYEQYV.

V and J are TRBV7-9 and TRBJ1-1; D is unresolved. The CDR3 contains 15 residues. The V and J ends lost 7 bases and 8 bases respectively, with 23 bases between them. Per germline, CDR1 SEHNR and CDR2 FQNEAQ (reference sequence). The CDR3 sequence is CASTKKTPSNREAFF. The CDR3, as DNA: TGTGCCAGCACCAAAAAAACGCCCTCTAACCGGGAAGCTTTCTTT.

The chain recombines TRBV6-6 with TRBJ1-2; D gene uncertain. Trimming removed 2 bases at V and 2 bases at J, with 9 bases between. The CDR3 extends over 14 amino acids. Germline-derived CDR1 and CDR2 are MNHNY and SVGAGI (reference sequence). The CDR3 DNA reads as TGTGCCAGCAGTTACGGGCGGGGAAACTATGGCTACACCTTC. As protein: CASSYGRGNYGYTF.

The chain recombines TRBV10-3 with TRBJ1-4, with a tentative D call TRBD1 (5 bases). Trimming removed 5 bases at V and 7 bases at J, with 11 bases between. Germline assignment: CDR1 ENHRY and CDR2 SYGVKD. The CDR3 is 13 amino acids. CDR3 bases: TGTGCCATCAGTCACAGGTTGAGTGAAAAACTGTTTTTT. Its protein is CAISHRLSEKLFF.

This rearrangement joins TRBV4-2 to TRBJ1-1; 7 nucleotides agree with TRBD1. The CDR3 covers 15 residues. Germline trimming cut 0 bases from V and 0 bases from J; bases unmatched to any gene: 1. Germline V gene sequence: CDR1 LGHNA, CDR2 YNFKEQ. CDR3 sequence (DNA): TGTGCCAGCAGCCAAGAGACAGGGCTGAACACTGAAGCTTTCTTT. Its translation is CASSQETGLNTEAFF.

DNA of the CDR3: TGTGCCAGCAGCCCCAGGTTACTTTCCAATCAGCCCCAGCATTTT. Protein sequence: CASSPRLLSNQPQHF. This chain links TRBV5-6 with TRBJ1-5; D is undetermined. Between the trimmed V and J ends, which lost 4 bases and 3 bases, there was a span of 14 bases. This CDR3 has 15 amino acids. Per the germline V gene, CDR1 is SGHDT and CDR2 is YYEEEE.

There are a few counts of this clone. The chain has TRBV5-4 and TRBJ1-4, with a tentative D call TRBD1 (6 bases). The CDR3 length is 14 residues. V lost 0 bases and J 8 bases, leaving 11 bases between the germline ends. The germline V gene encodes CDR1 SGHNT and CDR2 YYREEE (reference sequence). In nucleotides, the CDR3 is TGTGCCAGCAGCTTGGCAGGGGTCTCCGAAAAACTGTTTTTT. It codes for CASSLAGVSEKLFF.

The chain recombines TRBV5-1 with TRBJ1-1; 9 nucleotides line up with TRBD1. The germline V gene encodes CDR1 SGHRS and CDR2 YFSETQ. With V trimmed by 0 bases and J by 4 bases, 1 base remained unmatched. The CDR3 spans 14 residues. The CDR3 nucleotides read TGCGCCAGCAGCTTGGAGACAGGGGGCACTGAAGCTTTCTTT. Translated: CASSLETGGTEAFF.

The rearrangement links TRBV10-1 to TRBJ2-7; D is unresolved. Trimming removed 0 bases at V and 6 bases at J, with 6 bases between. This CDR3 spans 12 amino acids. The germline gives CDR1 WNHNN, CDR2 SYGVQD (reference sequence). CDR3 sequence: CASSESGREQYF. As DNA, the CDR3 is TGCGCCAGCAGTGAGTCTGGGCGCGAGCAGTACTTC.

The chain joins TRBV7-9 to TRBJ2-5, with 7 bases that match TRBD2. This CDR3 contains 14 residues. Per germline, CDR1 SEHNR and CDR2 FQNEAQ (reference sequence). The junction had 4 bases not matched to a gene; V was cut back by 2 bases and J by 4 bases. The DNA for the CDR3 is TGTGCCAGCAGCTTACTAGCGGTCGGAGAGACCCAGTACTTC. Residues: CASSLLAVGETQYF.

This clone occurred a few times. This chain uses TRBV7-3 with TRBJ1-1; perhaps TRBD1 as D (5 bases). The germline V and J ends were trimmed by 2 bases and 1 base, with 5 bases remaining between them. The CDR3 is 13 residues long. Germline V gene sequence: CDR1 SGHTA, CDR2 FQGTGA. The CDR3 protein is CASSLQGNTEAFF. CDR3 nucleotide sequence: TGTGCCAGCAGCTTACAGGGGAACACTGAAGCTTTCTTT.

This clone was seen a handful of times. V is TRBV7-3 and J is TRBJ1-2, with a tentative D call TRBD1 (5 bases). Germline V gives CDR1 SGHTA, CDR2 FQGTGA. The V end was cut by 5 bases, the J end by 3 bases, with 10 bases between. CDR3 size: 13 residues. As DNA, the CDR3 is TGTGCCAGCAGCCAAGGCAGGGACTATGGCTACACCTTC. It codes for CASSQGRDYGYTF. Variable domain in full (rest from reference TRBV7-3 and TRBJ1-2): GAGVSQTPSNKVTEKGKYVELRCDPISGHTALYWYRQSLGQGPEFLIYFQGTGAADDSGLPNDRFFAVRPEGSVSTLKIQRTERGDSAVYLCASSQGRDYGYTFGSGTRLTVV.

The chain recombines TRBV6-5 with TRBJ1-1; no definite D call. In germline, CDR1 is MNHEY, CDR2 SVGAGI. With 7 bases removed from V and 4 bases from J, the gap between germline ends came to 7 bases. There are 11 residues in the CDR3. The CDR3 protein is CASTGSTEAFF. The DNA of the CDR3 is TGTGCCAGCACTGGGAGCACTGAAGCTTTCTTT.

The V and J genes are TRBV6-6 and TRBJ1-4; no clear D gene. V lost 0 bases and J 0 bases, leaving 5 bases between the germline ends. In germline, CDR1 is MNHNY, CDR2 SVGAGI (reference sequence). This CDR3 region has 15 residues. CDR3 in amino acids: CASSYSGATNEKLFF. CDR3 bases: TGTGCCAGCAGTTACTCAGGAGCAACTAATGAAAAACTGTTTTTT.

The chain has TRBV6-1 and TRBJ2-5; 8 bases are a match to TRBD1. Germline V gene data show CDR1 as MNHNS and CDR2 as SASEGT. V lost 2 bases, J lost 1 base, and 6 bases stayed unmatched. The CDR3 consists of 16 residues. CDR3 sequence reads: CASSESSGTGQETQYF. CDR3 sequence (DNA): TGTGCCAGCAGTGAATCCTCCGGGACAGGCCAAGAGACCCAGTACTTC.

This CDR3 reads CASSSFSAVGELFF. In DNA, the CDR3 is TGCGCCAGCAGTTCCTTTTCGGCGGTGGGGGAGCTGTTTTTT. The rearrangement links TRBV10-1 to TRBJ2-2, with D unresolved. The V end was cut by 5 bases, the J end by 8 bases, with 15 bases between. The CDR3 is 14 amino acids. Per the germline V gene, CDR1 is WNHNN and CDR2 is SYGVQD (reference sequence).

A few counts support this clone. V is TRBV5-1 and J is TRBJ2-5, with TRBD1 identical over 8 bases. This CDR3 contains 14 residues. Losses at the gene ends were 3 bases for V and 2 bases for J; bases not matched to a gene: 3. The germline CDR1 and CDR2 sequences are SGHRS and YFSETQ. CDR3 sequence reads: CASSWGTGQETQYF. CDR3 sequence (DNA): TGCGCCAGCAGCTGGGGGACAGGACAAGAGACCCAGTACTTC.

The genes are TRBV4-1 and TRBJ2-3; 8 nucleotides agree with TRBD2. Germline-derived CDR1 and CDR2 are MGHRA and YSYEKL. The CDR3 loop spans 18 amino acids. The V and J ends lost 4 bases and 4 bases, in that order; junction bases with no gene match: 16. In DNA, the CDR3 is TGCGCCAGCAGCCTCTTTCCGCCCTTAGCGGGGTTGGCAGATACGCAGTATTTT. Translating gives CASSLFPPLAGLADTQYF.

The chain employs TRBV7-8 and TRBJ2-7; 7 bases line up with TRBD2. The CDR3 length is 15 residues. V trimming: 5 bases; J trimming: 2 bases; junction bases outside the gene matches: 9. Looked up from germline, CDR1 is SGHVS and CDR2 is FQNEAQ. The CDR3 nucleotides are TGTGCCAGCAGCCGCTACGGGGGGATTACCTACGAGCAGTACTTC. It codes for CASSRYGGITYEQYF. Looking up the rest from reference TRBV7-8 and TRBJ2-7 gives the full variable domain: GAGVSQSPRYKVAKRGQDVALRCDPISGHVSLFWYQQALGQGPEFLTYFQNEAQLDKSGLPSDRFFAERPEGSVSTLKIQRTQQEDSAVYLCASSRYGGITYEQYFGPGTRLTVT.

In this sample, this clone turned up a few times. V is TRBV6-5 and J is TRBJ1-1; TRBD1 is a possible D gene (5 bases). Germline assignment: CDR1 MNHEY and CDR2 SVGAGI. CDR3 length: 14 amino acids. The V end lost 0 bases, the J end lost 4 bases, and 9 bases lay between the germline ends. The CDR3 nucleotides are TGTGCCAGCAGTTACTCGAGCGGGGGCACTGAAGCTTTCTTT. It codes for CASSYSSGGTEAFF.

The chain has TRBV15 and TRBJ2-3; D is uncertain. Germline V lookup: CDR1 LNHNV, CDR2 YYDKDF (reference sequence). V dropped 1 base and J dropped 1 base, with 12 bases sitting between them. The CDR3 covers 16 residues. Written as DNA, the CDR3 is TGTGCCACCAGCAGAGCCGGTTGGGCCGGCACAGATACGCAGTATTTT. It specifies CATSRAGWAGTDTQYF.

Here the CDR3 DNA reads TGTGCCAGCAGTTTATCGGCCAGTCGGAGGGGCCAGGCCCAGCATTTT. Translation: CASSLSASRRGQAQHF. This rearrangement joins TRBV27 to TRBJ1-5, with a tentative D call TRBD1 (5 bases). Germline values: CDR1 MNHEY, CDR2 SMNVEV (reference sequence). Trimming took off 0 bases at V and 11 bases at J, with 20 bases between the two ends. The CDR3 loop spans 16 amino acids.

V and J are TRBV6-5 and TRBJ1-1, with D possibly TRBD1 on 5 matching bases. The CDR3 length is 13 residues. V lost 7 bases and J 1 base, leaving 10 bases between the germline ends. Germline V gene lookup returns CDR1 MNHEY and CDR2 SVGAGI. The CDR3 region is CASTPTENTEAFF. In DNA, the CDR3 is TGTGCCAGCACTCCGACAGAGAACACTGAAGCTTTCTTT.

V gene TRBV5-1 combines with J gene TRBJ2-5; 8 bases line up with TRBD2. This CDR3 is built from 15 residues. The V gene's germline CDR1 is SGHRS and CDR2 YFSETQ. Trimming cost V 0 bases and J 3 bases; bases outside gene matches: 4. The CDR3 here is CASSLVGTREETQYF. The CDR3 DNA reads as TGCGCCAGCAGCTTGGTGGGGACTAGGGAAGAGACCCAGTACTTC.

This chain connects TRBV27 to TRBJ1-2; D might be TRBD1 (5 bases). Deletions cut 5 bases from V and 6 bases from J, with 19 bases between. The CDR3 runs to 15 residues. Germline V CDR1 and CDR2: MNHEY, SMNVEV (reference sequence). CDR3 in DNA: TGTGCCAGCAGTCGTTCCAGGGATTTTACTAATGGCTACACCTTC. It translates to CASSRSRDFTNGYTF.

The V and J genes are TRBV10-3 and TRBJ1-2; D gene ambiguous. V dropped 0 bases and J dropped 8 bases, with 7 bases sitting between them. Per the germline V gene, CDR1 is ENHRY and CDR2 is SYGVKD. The length of the CDR3 is 12 residues. The CDR3 DNA reads TGTGCCATCAGTGAGTCTGAGAAGGGCTACACCTTC. It encodes CAISESEKGYTF.

V gene TRBV9 combines with J gene TRBJ2-1; TRBD2 might be the D (5 bases). The germline CDR1 and CDR2 sequences are SGDLS and YYNGEE. Deletions cut 6 bases from V and 8 bases from J, with 21 bases between. The CDR3 contains 15 residues. This CDR3 is CASTRGLADSDEQFF. In DNA form, the CDR3 reads TGTGCCAGCACCCGGGGTTTGGCTGATTCCGATGAGCAGTTCTTC.

This chain joins TRBV4-2 and TRBJ2-1; 9 bases are shared with TRBD1. Trimming cost V 4 bases and J 5 bases; bases outside gene matches: 3. Germline CDR1 LGHNA, CDR2 YNFKEQ. This CDR3 has 14 residues. This CDR3 is CASSRDRANNEQFF. The CDR3, as DNA: TGTGCCAGCAGCCGGGACAGGGCGAACAATGAGCAGTTCTTC.

The chain has TRBV19 and TRBJ1-3; no clear D gene. From germline, CDR1 is LNHDA and CDR2 SQIVND (reference sequence). The length of the CDR3 is 15 residues. Trimming stripped 5 bases from V and 2 bases from J, with 13 bases between. The CDR3 loop reads CASSERTAAGNTIYF. CDR3 nucleotides: TGTGCCAGTAGTGAGCGGACGGCTGCTGGAAACACCATATATTTT.

V usage is TRBV10-3 and J usage is TRBJ1-1, with 7 bases matching TRBD1. In germline, CDR1 is ENHRY, CDR2 SYGVKD. This CDR3 has 13 amino acids. The V segment lost 6 bases and the J segment 4 bases; nucleotides outside the gene matches: 5. CDR3 DNA sequence: TGTGCCATCAGCAACTCAGGGGGCACTGAAGCTTTCTTT. It translates to CAISNSGGTEAFF.